This T cell receptor (beta chain) was captured by sequencing in a study of shared clonotypes between healthy human individuals. Unsorted PBMC contributed approximately 0.3 ug DNA, tens of thousands of T cell genomes, to each replicate PCR. Study processing details: Without quality scores, immunoSEQ junctional reads could not be filtered like full-length reads. Assay: immunoSEQ multiplex PCR; the TCRdb copy retains only in-frame clones and omits some. The V and J calls and the clone size are those of that table, but D and trimming were determined from the DNA. The table records fewer than 650,000 clones, roughly four fifths of them present only once. The CDR3 runs 15 residues. Germline CDR1 is SGDLS and CDR2 is YYNGEE. The V and J ends lost 0 bases and 3 bases respectively, with 13 bases between them. All donors were healthy HIV-negative adults lacking recent acute infections or vaccinations. This clone was detected only a few times.

Sequenced material: PBMCs. J is TRBJ2-7 and V is TRBV9; possible D gene TRBD1, 6 bases. The sequence derives from a woman between 40 and 50 years old in good health. Some clones in this sample may be carry-over from other donors' samples. As DNA, the CDR3 is TGTGCCAGCAGCGTAGATCCGCAGGGGCTCTACGAGCAGTACTTC. Amino acid sequence: CASSVDPQGLYEQYF.